This TCR beta chain was obtained from a study of cytomegalovirus exposure and HLA in healthy donors. Study-wide results and limits: Rarity marked most TCR sequences, yet some public TCRs occurred in many donors.

Concerning this clone itself: Its antigen is unidentified.

CDR1 is MDHEN, CDR2 SYDVKM, per germline. Germline trimming cut 6 bases from V and 4 bases from J; bases unmatched to any gene: 10. The CDR3 extends over 15 amino acids. Repertoires were generated with immunoSEQ multiplex PCR, while TCRdb's copy carries only in-frame clones and drops some. This table has 150,000 or so clones, 89% appearing once. Sequencing was performed on PBMCs. The TCR comes from a woman aged 18-29 years in good health and CMV-seropositive. The chain recombines TRBV28 with TRBJ1-2, with 8 bases fitting TRBD1. CDR3 loop: CASSPNDRGSYGYTF. In DNA, the CDR3 is TGTGCCAGCAGCCCGAATGACAGGGGCAGCTATGGCTACACCTTC.